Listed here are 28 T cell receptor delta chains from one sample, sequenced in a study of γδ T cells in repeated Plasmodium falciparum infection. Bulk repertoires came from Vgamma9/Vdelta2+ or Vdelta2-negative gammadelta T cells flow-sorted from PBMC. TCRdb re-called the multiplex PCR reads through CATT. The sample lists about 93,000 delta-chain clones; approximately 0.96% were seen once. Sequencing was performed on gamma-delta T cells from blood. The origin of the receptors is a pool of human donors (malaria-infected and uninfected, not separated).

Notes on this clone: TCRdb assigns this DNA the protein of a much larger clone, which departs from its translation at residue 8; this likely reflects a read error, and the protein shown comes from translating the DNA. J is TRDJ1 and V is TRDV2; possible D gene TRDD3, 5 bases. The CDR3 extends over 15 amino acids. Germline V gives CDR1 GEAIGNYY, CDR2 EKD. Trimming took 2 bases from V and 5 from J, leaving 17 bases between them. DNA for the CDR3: TGTGCCTGTGACAAATACTGGAGGATCCCTGATAAACTCATCTTT. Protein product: CACDKYWRIPDKLIF.

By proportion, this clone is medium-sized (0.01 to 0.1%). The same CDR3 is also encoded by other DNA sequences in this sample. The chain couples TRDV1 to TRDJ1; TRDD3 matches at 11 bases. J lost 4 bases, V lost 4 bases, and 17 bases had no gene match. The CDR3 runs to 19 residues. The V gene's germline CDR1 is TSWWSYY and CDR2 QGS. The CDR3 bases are TGTGCTCTTGGGGGATTCGATAACTACGTACTGGGGGATATCGATAAACTCATCTTT. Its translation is CALGGFDNYVLGDIDKLIF.

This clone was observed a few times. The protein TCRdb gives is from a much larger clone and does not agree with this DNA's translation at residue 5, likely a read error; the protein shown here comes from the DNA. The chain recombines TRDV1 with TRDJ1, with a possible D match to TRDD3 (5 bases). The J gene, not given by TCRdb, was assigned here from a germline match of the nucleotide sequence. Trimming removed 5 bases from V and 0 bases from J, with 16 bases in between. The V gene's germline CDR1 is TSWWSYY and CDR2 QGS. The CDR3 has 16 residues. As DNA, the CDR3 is TGTGCTCTTGGGTGCTGGGCGGAGGATAACACCGATAAACTCATCTTT. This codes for CALGCWAEDNTDKLIF.

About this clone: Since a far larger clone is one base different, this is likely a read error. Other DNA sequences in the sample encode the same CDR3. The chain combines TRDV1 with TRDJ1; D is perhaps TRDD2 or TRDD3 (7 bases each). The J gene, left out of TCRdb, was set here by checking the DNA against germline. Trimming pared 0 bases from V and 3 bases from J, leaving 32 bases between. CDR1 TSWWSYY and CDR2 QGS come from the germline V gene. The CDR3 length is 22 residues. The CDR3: CALGELACSYWGTMKRADKLIF. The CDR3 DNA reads TGTGCTCTTGGGGAACTAGCATGTTCCTACTGGGGCACTATGAAAAGGGCCGATAAACTCATCTTT.

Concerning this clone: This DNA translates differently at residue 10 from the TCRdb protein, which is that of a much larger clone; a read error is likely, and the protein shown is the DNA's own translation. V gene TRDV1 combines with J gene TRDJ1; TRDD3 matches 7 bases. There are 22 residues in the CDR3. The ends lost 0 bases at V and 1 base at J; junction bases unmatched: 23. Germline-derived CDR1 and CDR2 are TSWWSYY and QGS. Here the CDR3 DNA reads TGTGCTCTTGGGGAACTATCAATCCCGGTACCAGTGCTGGGGGGCCCCACCGATAAACTCATCTTT. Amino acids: CALGELSIPVPVLGGPTDKLIF.

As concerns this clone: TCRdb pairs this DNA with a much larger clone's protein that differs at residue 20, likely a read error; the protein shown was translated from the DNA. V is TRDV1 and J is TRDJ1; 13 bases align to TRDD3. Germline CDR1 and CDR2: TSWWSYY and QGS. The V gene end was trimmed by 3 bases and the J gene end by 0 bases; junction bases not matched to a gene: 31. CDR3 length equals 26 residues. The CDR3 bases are TGTGCTCTTGGGGACCTAACTTCCTTCAGTCGTACTGGGGGATACGCCCTCCTTACTCACACCGATAAACTCATCTTT. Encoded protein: CALGDLTSFSRTGGYALLTHTDKLIF.

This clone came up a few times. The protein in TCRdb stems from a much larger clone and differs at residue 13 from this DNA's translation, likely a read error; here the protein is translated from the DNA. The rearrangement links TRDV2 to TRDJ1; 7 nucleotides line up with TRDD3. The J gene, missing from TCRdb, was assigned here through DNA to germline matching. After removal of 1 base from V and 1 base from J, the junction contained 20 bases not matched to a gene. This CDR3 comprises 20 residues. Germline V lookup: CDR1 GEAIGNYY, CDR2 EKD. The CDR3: CACDTPSGSGGPDFTDKLIF. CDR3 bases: TGTGCCTGTGACACTCCGTCTGGGTCTGGGGGGCCTGACTTCACCGATAAACTCATCTTT.

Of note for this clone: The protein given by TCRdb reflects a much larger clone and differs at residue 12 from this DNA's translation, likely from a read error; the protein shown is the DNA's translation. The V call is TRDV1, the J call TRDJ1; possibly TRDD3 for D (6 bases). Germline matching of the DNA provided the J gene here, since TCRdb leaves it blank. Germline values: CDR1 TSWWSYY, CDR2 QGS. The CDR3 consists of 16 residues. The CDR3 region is CALGESGGGPTGKLIF. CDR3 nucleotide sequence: TGTGCTCTTGGGGAAAGTGGGGGGGGACCCACCGGTAAACTCATCTTT.

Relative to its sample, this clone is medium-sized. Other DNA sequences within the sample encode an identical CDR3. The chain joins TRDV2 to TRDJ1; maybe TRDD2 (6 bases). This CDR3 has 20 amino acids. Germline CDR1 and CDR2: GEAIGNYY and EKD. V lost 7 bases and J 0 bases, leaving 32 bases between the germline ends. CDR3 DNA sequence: TGTGCCTGCAAGCTCTACACTCCTTCCCGGGGACTTATTTACACCGATAAACTCATCTTT. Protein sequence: CACKLYTPSRGLIYTDKLIF.

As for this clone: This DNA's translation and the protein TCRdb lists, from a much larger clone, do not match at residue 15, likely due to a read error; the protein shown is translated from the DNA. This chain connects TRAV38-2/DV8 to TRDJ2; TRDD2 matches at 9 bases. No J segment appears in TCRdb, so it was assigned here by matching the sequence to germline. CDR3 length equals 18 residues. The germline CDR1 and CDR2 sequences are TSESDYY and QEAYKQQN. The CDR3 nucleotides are TGTGCTTATAGGGGCCTTCCTACCGTCTGGGGACAGACAGCAAAACTCTTCTTT. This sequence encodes CAYRGLPTVWGQTAKLFF.

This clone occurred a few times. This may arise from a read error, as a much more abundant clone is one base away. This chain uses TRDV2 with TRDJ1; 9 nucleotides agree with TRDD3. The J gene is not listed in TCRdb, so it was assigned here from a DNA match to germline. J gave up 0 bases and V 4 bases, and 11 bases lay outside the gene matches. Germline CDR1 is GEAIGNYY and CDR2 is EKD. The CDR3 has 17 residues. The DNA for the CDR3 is TGTGCCTGTGATCGCCTGGGGGATCGTGGGTACACCGATAAACTCATCTTT. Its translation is CACDRLGDRGYTDKLIF.

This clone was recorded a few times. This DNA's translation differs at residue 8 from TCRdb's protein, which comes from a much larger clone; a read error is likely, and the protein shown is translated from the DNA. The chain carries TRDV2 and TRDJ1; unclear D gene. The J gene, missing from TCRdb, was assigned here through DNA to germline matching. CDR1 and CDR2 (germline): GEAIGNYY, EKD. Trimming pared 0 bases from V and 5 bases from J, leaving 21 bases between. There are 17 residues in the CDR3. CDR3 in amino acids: CACDTVTSLARTDKLIF. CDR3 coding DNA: TGTGCCTGTGACACCGTCACGAGCTTGGCCCGTACGGATAAACTCATCTTT.

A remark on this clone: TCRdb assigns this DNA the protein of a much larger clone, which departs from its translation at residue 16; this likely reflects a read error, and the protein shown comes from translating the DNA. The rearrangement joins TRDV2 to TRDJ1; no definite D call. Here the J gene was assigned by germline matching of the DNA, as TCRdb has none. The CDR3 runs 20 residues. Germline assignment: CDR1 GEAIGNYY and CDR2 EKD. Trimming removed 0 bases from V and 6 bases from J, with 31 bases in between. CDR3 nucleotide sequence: TGTGCCTGTGACACCGTAACAGTTATTGACCGAGGCGGTCACCCCAATAAACTCATCTTT. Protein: CACDTVTVIDRGGHPNKLIF.

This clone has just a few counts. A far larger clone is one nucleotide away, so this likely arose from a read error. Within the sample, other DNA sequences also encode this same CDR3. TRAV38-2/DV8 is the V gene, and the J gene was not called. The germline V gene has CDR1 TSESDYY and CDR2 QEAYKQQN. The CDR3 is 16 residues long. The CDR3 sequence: CAYRSAPLSWADKLIF. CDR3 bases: TGTGCTTATAGGAGCGCGCCCTTATCCTGGGCCGATAAACTCATTTTT.

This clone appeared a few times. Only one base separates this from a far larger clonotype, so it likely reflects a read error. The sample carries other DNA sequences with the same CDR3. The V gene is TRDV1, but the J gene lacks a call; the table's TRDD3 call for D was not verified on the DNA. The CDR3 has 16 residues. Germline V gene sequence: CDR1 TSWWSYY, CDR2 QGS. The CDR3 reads CALGPADGGLSDKLIF. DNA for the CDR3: TGTGCTCTCGGGCCGGCTGATGGGGGACTCTCCGATAAGCTCATCTTT.

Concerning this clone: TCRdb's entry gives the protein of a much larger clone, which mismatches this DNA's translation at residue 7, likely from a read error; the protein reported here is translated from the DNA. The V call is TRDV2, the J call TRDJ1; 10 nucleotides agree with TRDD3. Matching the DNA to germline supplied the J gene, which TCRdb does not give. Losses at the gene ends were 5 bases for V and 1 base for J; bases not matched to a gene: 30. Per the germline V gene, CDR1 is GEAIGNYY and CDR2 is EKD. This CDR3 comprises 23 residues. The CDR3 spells CACGKHSLMRGIRSRGCTDKLIF. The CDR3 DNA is TGTGCCTGTGGCAAACACTCCCTAATGAGGGGGATACGCTCCCGGGGTTGCACCGATAAACTCATCTTT.

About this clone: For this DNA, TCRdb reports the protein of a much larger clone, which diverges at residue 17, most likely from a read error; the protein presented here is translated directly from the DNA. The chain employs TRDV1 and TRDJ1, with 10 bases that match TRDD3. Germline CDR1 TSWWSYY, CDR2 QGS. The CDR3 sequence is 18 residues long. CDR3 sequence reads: CALGEHPGWGIVSDKLTF. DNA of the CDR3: TGTGCTCTTGGGGAACATCCGGGCTGGGGGATAGTATCCGATAAACTCACCTTT.

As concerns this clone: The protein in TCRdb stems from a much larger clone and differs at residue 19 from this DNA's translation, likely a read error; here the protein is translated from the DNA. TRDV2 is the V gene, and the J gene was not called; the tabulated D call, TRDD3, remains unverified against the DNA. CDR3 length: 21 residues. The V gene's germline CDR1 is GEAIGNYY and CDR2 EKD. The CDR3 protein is CACDSSCTGGLVSWDTRQTFF. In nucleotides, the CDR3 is TGTGCCTGTGACTCGTCCTGTACTGGGGGATTGGTCTCCTGGGACACCCGACAGACGTTTTTC.

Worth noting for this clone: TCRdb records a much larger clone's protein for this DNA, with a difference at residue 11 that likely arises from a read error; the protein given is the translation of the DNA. The CDR3 spells CACDTLLLGDAGSTDKLIF. The CDR3 DNA follows: TGTGCCTGTGACACCCTACTACTGGGGGATGCGGGTTCCACCGATAAACTCATCTTT. V usage is TRDV2 and J usage is TRDJ1; 10 nucleotides align to TRDD3. No J gene was available from TCRdb, and it was assigned here by a germline match of the DNA. V shed 0 bases, J shed 1 base, and the junction held 13 bases outside the gene matches. This CDR3 has 19 residues. Germline V lookup: CDR1 GEAIGNYY, CDR2 EKD.

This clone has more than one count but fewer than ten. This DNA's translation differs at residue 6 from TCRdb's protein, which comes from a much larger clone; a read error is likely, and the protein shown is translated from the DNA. CDR3 sequence reads: CALSYQDGRGLQYTDKLIF. For the CDR3, the DNA is TGTGCTCTTTCCTACCAGGATGGTAGAGGGTTACAGTACACCGATAAACTCATCTTT. The rearrangement links TRDV1 to TRDJ1; perhaps TRDD2 as D (6 bases). V lost 8 bases, J lost 0 bases, and 28 bases lay in between. Germline V CDR1 and CDR2: TSWWSYY, QGS. The CDR3 has 19 amino acids.

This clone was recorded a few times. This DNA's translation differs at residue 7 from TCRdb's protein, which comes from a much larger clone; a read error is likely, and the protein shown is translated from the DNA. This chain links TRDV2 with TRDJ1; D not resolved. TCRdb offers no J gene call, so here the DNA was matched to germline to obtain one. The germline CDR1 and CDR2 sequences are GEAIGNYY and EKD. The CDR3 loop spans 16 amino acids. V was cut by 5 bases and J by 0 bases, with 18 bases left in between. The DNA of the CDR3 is TGTGCCTGTGTCAGTACTGAGGGAGCGTACACCGATAAACTCATCTTT. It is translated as CACVSTEGAYTDKLIF.

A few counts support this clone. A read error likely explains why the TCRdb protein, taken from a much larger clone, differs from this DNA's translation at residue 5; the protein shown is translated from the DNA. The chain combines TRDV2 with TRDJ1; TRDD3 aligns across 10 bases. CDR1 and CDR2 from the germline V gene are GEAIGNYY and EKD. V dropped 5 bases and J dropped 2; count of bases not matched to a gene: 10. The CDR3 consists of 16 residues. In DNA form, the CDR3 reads TGTGCCTGTGTCATCCTGGGGGATATGGCGACCGATAAACTCATCTTT. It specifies CACVILGDMATDKLIF.

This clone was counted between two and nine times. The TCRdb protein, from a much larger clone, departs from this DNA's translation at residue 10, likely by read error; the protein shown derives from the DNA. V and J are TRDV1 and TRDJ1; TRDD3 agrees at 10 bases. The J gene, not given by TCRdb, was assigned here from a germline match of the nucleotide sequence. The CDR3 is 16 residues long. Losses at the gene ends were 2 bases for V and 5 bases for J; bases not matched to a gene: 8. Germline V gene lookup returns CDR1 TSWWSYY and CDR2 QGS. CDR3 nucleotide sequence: TGTGCTCTTGGGGAAACTACTGGGGGATGTTTGGATAAACTCATCTTT. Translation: CALGETTGGCLDKLIF.

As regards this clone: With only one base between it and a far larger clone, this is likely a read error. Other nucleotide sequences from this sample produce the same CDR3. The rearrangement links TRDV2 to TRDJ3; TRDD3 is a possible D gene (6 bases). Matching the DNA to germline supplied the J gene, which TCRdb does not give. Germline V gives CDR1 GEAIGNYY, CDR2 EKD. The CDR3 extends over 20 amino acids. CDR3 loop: CACDTVITGGTARDTRQMFF. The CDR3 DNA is TGCGCCTGTGACACCGTAATTACGGGGGGAACCGCCCGGGACACCCGACAGATGTTTTTC.

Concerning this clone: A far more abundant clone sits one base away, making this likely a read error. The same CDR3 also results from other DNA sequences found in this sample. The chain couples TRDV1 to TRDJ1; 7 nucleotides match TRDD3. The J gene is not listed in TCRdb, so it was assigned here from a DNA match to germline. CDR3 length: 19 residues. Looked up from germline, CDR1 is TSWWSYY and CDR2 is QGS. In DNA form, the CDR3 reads TGTGCTCTTGGGGAACCCTCCGGGGGATCCCCTCCACACACTGATAAACTCATCTTT. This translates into CALGEPSGGSPPHTDKLIF.

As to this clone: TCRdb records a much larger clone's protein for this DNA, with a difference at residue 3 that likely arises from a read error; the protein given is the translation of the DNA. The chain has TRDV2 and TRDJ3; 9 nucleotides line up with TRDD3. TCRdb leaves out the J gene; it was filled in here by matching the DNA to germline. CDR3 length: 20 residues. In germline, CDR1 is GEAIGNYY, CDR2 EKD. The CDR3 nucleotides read TGTGCCAGTGACACCGTACTGGGGGACCGGAGCTCCTGGGACACCCGACAGATGTTTTTC. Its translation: CASDTVLGDRSSWDTRQMFF.

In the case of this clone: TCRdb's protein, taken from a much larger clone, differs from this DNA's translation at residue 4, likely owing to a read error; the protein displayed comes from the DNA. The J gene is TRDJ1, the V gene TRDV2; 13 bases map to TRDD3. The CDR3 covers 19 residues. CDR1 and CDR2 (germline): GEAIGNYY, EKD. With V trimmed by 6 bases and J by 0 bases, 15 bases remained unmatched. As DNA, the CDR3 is TGTGCCTGTAACCCTGTACTGGGGGATACGCCTTTGTACACCGATAAACTCATCTTT. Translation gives CACNPVLGDTPLYTDKLIF.

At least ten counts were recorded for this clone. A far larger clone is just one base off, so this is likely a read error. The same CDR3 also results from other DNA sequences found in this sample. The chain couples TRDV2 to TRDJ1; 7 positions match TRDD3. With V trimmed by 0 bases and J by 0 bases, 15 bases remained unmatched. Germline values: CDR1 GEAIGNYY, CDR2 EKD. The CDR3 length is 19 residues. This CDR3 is CACDTPWDTKGPYTDKLIF. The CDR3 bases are TGTGCCTGTGACACCCCATGGGATACTAAGGGCCCGTACACCGATAAACTCATCTTT.